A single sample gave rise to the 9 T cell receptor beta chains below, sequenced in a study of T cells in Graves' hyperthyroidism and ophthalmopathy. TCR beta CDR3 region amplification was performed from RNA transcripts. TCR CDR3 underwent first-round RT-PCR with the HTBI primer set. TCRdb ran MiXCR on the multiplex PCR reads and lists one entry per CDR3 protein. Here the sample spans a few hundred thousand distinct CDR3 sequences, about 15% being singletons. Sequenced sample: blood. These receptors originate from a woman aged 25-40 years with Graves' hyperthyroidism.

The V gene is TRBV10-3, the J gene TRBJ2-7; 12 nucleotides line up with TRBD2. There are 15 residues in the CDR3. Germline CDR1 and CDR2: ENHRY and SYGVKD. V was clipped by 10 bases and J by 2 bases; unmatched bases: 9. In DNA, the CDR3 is TGTGCCACCCTGGGACTAGCGGGTTCTACCTACGAGCAGTACTTC. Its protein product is CATLGLAGSTYEQYF.

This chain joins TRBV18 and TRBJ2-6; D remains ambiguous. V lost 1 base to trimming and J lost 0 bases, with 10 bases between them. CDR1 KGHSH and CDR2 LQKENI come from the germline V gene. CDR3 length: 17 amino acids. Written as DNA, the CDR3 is TGTGCCAGCTCACCACTTCCTCCCCGCTCTGGGGCCAACGTCCTGACTTTC. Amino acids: CASSPLPPRSGANVLTF.

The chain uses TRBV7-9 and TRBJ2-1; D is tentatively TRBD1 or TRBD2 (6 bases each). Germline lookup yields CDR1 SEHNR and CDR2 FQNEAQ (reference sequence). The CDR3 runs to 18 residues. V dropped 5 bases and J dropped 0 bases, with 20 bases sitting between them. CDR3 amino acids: CASSHSLRSGASYNEQFF. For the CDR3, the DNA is TGTGCCAGCAGCCATAGCCTACGGTCGGGGGCCTCCTACAATGAGCAGTTCTTC.

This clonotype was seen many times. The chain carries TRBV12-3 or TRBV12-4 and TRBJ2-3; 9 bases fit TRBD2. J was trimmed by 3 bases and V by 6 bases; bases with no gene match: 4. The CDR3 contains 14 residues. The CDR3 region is CASRVAGVTDTQYF. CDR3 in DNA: TGTGCCAGCAGAGTAGCGGGAGTGACAGATACGCAGTATTTT.

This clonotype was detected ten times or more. The CDR3 region has the DNA TGTGCCAGTAGTGGATCGACAGGAACGAACACTGAAGCTTTCTTT. Its protein product is CASSGSTGTNTEAFF. V and J are TRBV19 and TRBJ1-1, with D maybe TRBD1 (6 bases). Trimming shortened V by 5 bases and J by 1 base, and 14 bases separated the two germline ends. The CDR3 length is 15 residues. The germline gives CDR1 LNHDA, CDR2 SQIVND (reference sequence).

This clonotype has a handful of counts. In DNA, the CDR3 is TGTGCCAGCAGCTTACAGGGCTTCACCGGGGAGCTGTTTTTT. Protein product: CASSLQGFTGELFF. The chain has TRBV7-3 and TRBJ2-2; D may be TRBD1 (5 bases). The germline CDR1 and CDR2 sequences are SGHTA and FQGTGA. V was trimmed by 2 bases and J by 4 bases, leaving 8 bases between them. The CDR3 spans 14 residues.

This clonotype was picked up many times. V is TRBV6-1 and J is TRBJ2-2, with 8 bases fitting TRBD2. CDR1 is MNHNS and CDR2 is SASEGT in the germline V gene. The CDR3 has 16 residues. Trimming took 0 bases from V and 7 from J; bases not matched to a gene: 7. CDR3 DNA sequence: TGTGCCAGCAGTGAAGCGATGAGCGGGAGTGGCGGGGAGCTGTTTTTT. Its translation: CASSEAMSGSGGELFF.

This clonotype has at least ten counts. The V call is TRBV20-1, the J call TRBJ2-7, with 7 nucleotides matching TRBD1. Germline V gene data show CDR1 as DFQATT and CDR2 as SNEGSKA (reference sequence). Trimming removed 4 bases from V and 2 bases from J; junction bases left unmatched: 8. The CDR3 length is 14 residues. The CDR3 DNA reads TGCAGTGCTATTAGGACAGGTTATGCCTACGAGCAGTACTTC. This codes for CSAIRTGYAYEQYF.

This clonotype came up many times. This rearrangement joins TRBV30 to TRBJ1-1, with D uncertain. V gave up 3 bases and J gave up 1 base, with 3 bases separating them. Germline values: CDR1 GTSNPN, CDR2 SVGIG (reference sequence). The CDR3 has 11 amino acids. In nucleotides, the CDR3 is TGTGCCTGGAGGGGGAACACTGAAGCTTTCTTT. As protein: CAWRGNTEAFF.